The 19 T cell receptor beta chains below were found in one sample sequenced in a study of vaccination effects on CD4 cells after COVID-19. Clones were sequenced by immunoSEQ multiplex PCR, and TCRdb holds only the in-frame ones, with some missing. The repertoire includes approximately 45,000 clones, roughly 76% of them detected once, and approximately 10% sits in the top ten. CD4+ T cells were isolated after less than 13 days of culture. These receptors lack a known antigen. The sample here was CD4+ T cells from PBMCs cultured without peptide, taken before COVID-19 vaccination. The receptors originated from a human donor who had a prior SARS-CoV-2 infection.

This clone was counted a few times. The CDR3 region has the DNA TGTGCCAGCAGCTCGAACTATGGCTACACCTTC. This encodes CASSSNYGYTF. The rearrangement uses TRBV7-3 and TRBJ1-2, with D uncertain. Germline V gene lookup returns CDR1 SGHTA and CDR2 FQGTGA. The CDR3 spans 11 residues. The V end lost 4 bases, the J end lost 2 bases, and 2 bases lay between the germline ends.

This clone appeared a single time. This rearrangement joins TRBV6-4 to TRBJ2-5, with D perhaps TRBD1 (5 bases). CDR3 length equals 17 residues. V was clipped by 2 bases and J by 7 bases, with 23 bases between them. Germline V gene data show CDR1 as MRHNA and CDR2 as SNTAGT. The CDR3 loop is CASSDAKLIRLQGTQYF. CDR3 sequence (DNA): TGTGCCAGCAGTGACGCCAAATTGATACGCCTCCAGGGGACCCAGTACTTC.

J is TRBJ1-6 and V is TRBV3-1 (or the pseudogene TRBV3-2); D gene uncertain. Per the germline V gene, CDR1 is LGHDT and CDR2 is YNNKEL (reference sequence). V was clipped by 1 base and J by 18 bases, with 19 bases between them. The CDR3 is 14 amino acids. CDR3 bases: TGTGCCAGCAGCCAAGGGGCGGCCGCCGGTGCGAGCCACTTT. Protein sequence: CASSQGAAAGASHF.

This clone was seen more than once but under ten times. The rearrangement joins TRBV2 to TRBJ1-2; TRBD1 aligns across 8 bases. Germline CDR1 and CDR2: SNHLY and FYNNEI. The CDR3 consists of 15 residues. V was clipped by 4 bases and J by 2 bases; unmatched bases: 6. The CDR3 DNA sequence: TGTGCCAGCAGTGTTGACAGGGGTGGAAACTATGGCTACACCTTC. It translates to CASSVDRGGNYGYTF.

The chain links TRBV5-1 to TRBJ2-5, with 16 bases lining up with TRBD2. Losses at the gene ends were 4 bases for V and 5 bases for J; bases not matched to a gene: 11. This CDR3 is built from 18 residues. The germline V gene has CDR1 SGHRS and CDR2 YFSETQ. The CDR3 protein is CASSTTGTSGGAFETQYF. CDR3 DNA: TGCGCCAGCAGCACTACCGGGACTAGCGGGGGGGCCTTTGAGACCCAGTACTTC.

The chain joins TRBV6-5 to TRBJ2-3, with TRBD2 identical over 9 bases. J was trimmed by 0 bases and V by 7 bases; bases with no gene match: 5. CDR3 length: 15 residues. Germline loops: CDR1 MNHEY, CDR2 SVGAGI. CDR3 residues: CASKSGLASTDTQYF. The CDR3 nucleotides read TGTGCCAGCAAATCGGGACTAGCTAGCACAGATACGCAGTATTTT.

The V gene is TRBV24-1, the J gene TRBJ2-1; 13 nucleotides match TRBD2. With 3 bases clipped from V and 7 bases from J, the junction kept 8 bases outside the gene matches. This CDR3 is 17 amino acids long. CDR1 is KGHDR, CDR2 SFDVKD, per germline. For the CDR3, the DNA is TGTGCCACCAGTGATACGCCGGGACTAGCGGGAAGGAATGAGCAGTTCTTC. This encodes CATSDTPGLAGRNEQFF.

The rearrangement uses TRBV6-5 and TRBJ2-7; no clear D. This CDR3 comprises 15 residues. Germline lookup yields CDR1 MNHEY and CDR2 SVGAGI. Trimming took off 5 bases at V and 4 bases at J, with 18 bases between the two ends. The CDR3, as DNA: TGTGCCAGCAGTCATCGACCGACCGTGGGGTACGAGCAGTACTTC. This translates into CASSHRPTVGYEQYF.

V usage is TRBV9 and J usage is TRBJ2-2; 16 bases map to TRBD2. Germline trimming cut 4 bases from V and 7 bases from J; bases unmatched to any gene: 7. CDR3 length: 17 amino acids. The V gene's germline CDR1 is SGDLS and CDR2 YYNGEE. The CDR3 bases are TGTGCCAGCAGCTGGGGACTAGCGGGAGGGCCGGGCGGGGAGCTGTTTTTT. This sequence encodes CASSWGLAGGPGGELFF.

The chain combines TRBV7-3 with TRBJ2-5, with D perhaps matching TRBD1 (6 bases). The CDR3 contains 13 residues. V was cut by 5 bases and J by 5 bases, with 12 bases left in between. Germline-derived CDR1 and CDR2 are SGHTA and FQGTGA. The CDR3 nucleotides are TGTGCCAGCAGCCCAGGACAGTGGGAGACCCAGTACTTC. It yields the protein CASSPGQWETQYF.

The chain has TRBV19 and TRBJ2-3, with TRBD2 matching 7 bases. J was trimmed by 4 bases and V by 2 bases; bases with no gene match: 6. CDR1 and CDR2 (germline): LNHDA, SQIVND (reference sequence). The CDR3 covers 15 residues. CDR3 region: CASSIFAAGADTQYF. The CDR3, as DNA: TGTGCCAGTAGTATATTTGCGGCGGGGGCAGATACGCAGTATTTT.

The chain employs TRBV7-6 and TRBJ2-7, with D possibly being TRBD1 (6 bases). The CDR3 extends over 17 amino acids. CDR1 is SGHVS, CDR2 FNYEAQ, per germline. Trimming stripped 2 bases from V and 0 bases from J, with 17 bases between. CDR3 sequence (DNA): TGTGCCAGCAGCTTAACTTACGGGACAAAGAGCTCCTACGAGCAGTACTTC. This codes for CASSLTYGTKSSYEQYF. The full variable domain, its missing parts supplied by reference TRBV7-6 and TRBJ2-7, is GAGVSQSPRYKVTKRGQDVALRCDPISGHVSLYWYRQALGQGPEFLTYFNYEAQQDKSGLPNDRFSAERPEGSISTLTIQRTEQRDSAMYRCASSLTYGTKSSYEQYFGPGTRLTVT.

This clone has at least ten counts. This rearrangement joins TRBV18 to TRBJ1-2; D remains ambiguous. Germline V gives CDR1 KGHSH, CDR2 LQKENI. The CDR3 spans 16 residues. Trimming stripped 4 bases from V and 2 bases from J, with 17 bases between. CDR3 sequence: CASSQNLGSLNYGYTF. CDR3 nucleotides: TGTGCCAGCTCACAAAACCTGGGTAGCTTGAACTATGGCTACACCTTC.

The genes are TRBV18 and TRBJ1-2; no reliable D call. Per the germline V gene, CDR1 is KGHSH and CDR2 is LQKENI. CDR3 length: 15 amino acids. V lost 0 bases to trimming and J lost 4 bases, with 12 bases between them. The CDR3 loop is CASSPPSTASYGYTF. CDR3 in DNA: TGTGCCAGCTCACCACCGTCTACAGCCTCCTATGGCTACACCTTC.

The chain is built from TRBV14 and TRBJ1-1; TRBD1 aligns across 7 bases. This CDR3 comprises 13 residues. V lost 4 bases, J lost 5 bases, and 4 bases stayed unmatched. Germline V CDR1 and CDR2: SGHDN, FVKESK. CDR3 sequence reads: CASSLGQRTEAFF. CDR3 coding DNA: TGTGCCAGCAGCCTGGGACAGAGAACTGAAGCTTTCTTT.

On this clone itself: The germline gene is not matched at one end of the junction; a read error may be the cause. This chain uses TRBV7-7 with TRBJ2-6, with 10 bases fitting TRBD1. The CDR3 is made up of 16 amino acids. Germline loops: CDR1 SSHAT, CDR2 FNYEAQ (reference sequence). The CDR3 protein is CASSTGQGAGANVLTF. The CDR3 DNA reads as TGTGCTAGCAGCACCGGACAGGGGGCTGGGGCCAACGTCCTGACTTTC.

This rearrangement joins TRBV30 to TRBJ2-1, with D perhaps matching TRBD2 (6 bases). The CDR3 length is 13 residues. The germline V and J ends were trimmed by 0 bases and 12 bases, with 15 bases remaining between them. CDR1 and CDR2 from the germline V gene are GTSNPN and SVGIG (reference sequence). The CDR3 reads CAWSVAGSTGQFF. CDR3 coding DNA: TGTGCCTGGAGTGTGGCGGGATCTACCGGGCAGTTCTTC.

The chain has TRBV6-5 and TRBJ2-7; 10 bases match TRBD1. Germline V gives CDR1 MNHEY, CDR2 SVGAGI. This CDR3 has 14 residues. J was trimmed by 4 bases and V by 6 bases; bases with no gene match: 6. Here the CDR3 reads CASSGDRGLYEQYF. CDR3 DNA: TGTGCCAGCAGCGGAGACAGGGGGCTTTACGAGCAGTACTTC.

The chain combines TRBV20-1 with TRBJ2-7, with no clear D. Trimming removed 1 base at V and 6 bases at J, with 7 bases between. Germline CDR1 is DFQATT and CDR2 is SNEGSKA (reference sequence). CDR3 size: 11 residues. The CDR3 protein is CSARGPGEQYF. Here the CDR3 DNA reads TGCAGTGCTAGAGGCCCGGGCGAGCAGTACTTC.